Presented here are 15 T cell receptor beta chains from one specimen sequenced in a study of beta chain features in type 1 diabetes. Broader study findings: The study found moderately but significantly shorter TCRB CDR3s in all four CD4+ subsets of Type 1 diabetes patients.

Antigens of these TCRs are unknown. cDNA synthesis used the whole RNA isolate, giving expressed TCRB sequences. Some clones are missing from TCRdb's copy, which holds only in-frame ones; the method was immunoSEQ multiplex PCR. The table records 150,000 to 200,000 clones, around 8.3% of them present only once. What was sequenced was central memory CD4+ T cells from blood. The source of these receptors is a young woman with type 1 diabetes.

This clone showed up just a few times. The J gene is TRBJ2-3, the V gene TRBV6-1, with 8 bases that match TRBD1. In germline, CDR1 is MNHNS, CDR2 SASEGT. This CDR3 comprises 15 residues. The V gene end was trimmed by 2 bases and the J gene end by 6 bases; junction bases not matched to a gene: 7. CDR3 in amino acids: CASSEPRQGWDTQYF. The CDR3 DNA reads TGTGCCAGCAGTGAACCCCGACAGGGGTGGGATACGCAGTATTTT.

J is TRBJ2-1 and V is TRBV5-1; 13 bases map to TRBD2. The germline gives CDR1 SGHRS, CDR2 YFSETQ. Trimming took 4 bases from V and 5 from J; bases not matched to a gene: 12. This CDR3 is built from 18 residues. CDR3 sequence: CASSPGLAGRRGHNEQFF. CDR3 bases: TGCGCCAGCAGCCCGGGACTAGCGGGAAGAAGGGGACACAATGAGCAGTTCTTC.

This clone was found a few times. The V gene is TRBV6-5, the J gene TRBJ2-7; a possible D gene is TRBD1 (7 bases). The CDR3 is 14 amino acids. Germline CDR1 is MNHEY and CDR2 is SVGAGI. Trimming cost V 4 bases and J 9 bases, with 19 bases left between them. The CDR3, as DNA: TGTGCCAGCAGTTTCGTCCCAACAGGGGACTTGCAGTACTTC. Translation: CASSFVPTGDLQYF.

V gene TRBV13 combines with J gene TRBJ2-5, with TRBD1 matching 8 bases. In germline, CDR1 is PRHDT, CDR2 FYEKMQ (reference sequence). V shed 4 bases, J shed 5 bases, and the junction held 6 bases outside the gene matches. The CDR3 sequence is 14 residues long. CDR3 in DNA: TGTGCCAGCAGCTATTCAGGGGGCGCGGAGACCCAGTACTTC. Translated, it gives CASSYSGGAETQYF.

In this sample, this clone turned up a few times. V is TRBV15 and J is TRBJ2-5, with 8 bases that match TRBD1. Germline trimming cut 3 bases from V and 5 bases from J; bases unmatched to any gene: 8. This CDR3 comprises 15 residues. In germline, CDR1 is LNHNV, CDR2 YYDKDF (reference sequence). The CDR3: CATSRPQGALETQYF. The CDR3 nucleotides read TGTGCCACCAGCAGGCCCCAGGGGGCTCTGGAGACCCAGTACTTC.

Only a few counts were recorded for this clone. This sequence joins TRBV15 and TRBJ2-2, with a tentative D call TRBD1 (6 bases). This CDR3 region has 13 residues. Trimming took off 3 bases at V and 5 bases at J, with 7 bases between the two ends. CDR1 LNHNV and CDR2 YYDKDF come from the germline V gene (reference sequence). CDR3 loop: CATSSTGTGELFF. In nucleotides, the CDR3 is TGTGCCACCAGCAGCACAGGGACCGGGGAGCTGTTTTTT.

This clone was seen at least ten times. The V call is TRBV9, the J call TRBJ2-2, with 8 positions matching TRBD2. CDR1 SGDLS and CDR2 YYNGEE come from the germline V gene. The ends lost 4 bases at V and 5 bases at J; junction bases unmatched: 7. The CDR3 runs to 15 residues. The chain's CDR3 is CASSSGGMATGELFF. In nucleotides, the CDR3 is TGTGCCAGCAGCTCGGGGGGGATGGCAACCGGGGAGCTGTTTTTT.

This clone was observed a few times. The rearrangement joins TRBV18 to TRBJ2-5; a possible D gene is TRBD1 (6 bases). The CDR3 extends over 13 amino acids. Between the trimmed V and J ends, which lost 2 bases and 4 bases, there was a span of 8 bases. CDR1 is KGHSH, CDR2 LQKENI, per germline. The CDR3 loop reads CASSPGTRETQYF. Written as DNA, the CDR3 is TGTGCCAGCTCACCAGGGACAAGAGAGACCCAGTACTTC.

This clone has only a few counts. This chain uses TRBV2 with TRBJ1-1, with unresolved D. The V end lost 6 bases, the J end lost 1 base, and 9 bases lay between the germline ends. CDR1 is SNHLY and CDR2 is FYNNEI in the germline V gene. This CDR3 has 13 residues. CDR3 nucleotide sequence: TGTGCCAGCAGGGAAAACAGGAACACTGAAGCTTTCTTT. Translating gives CASRENRNTEAFF.

This clone was observed a handful of times. The V gene is TRBV2, the J gene TRBJ1-6; D may be TRBD1 (5 bases). V dropped 1 base and J dropped 7 bases, with 11 bases sitting between them. The germline V gene has CDR1 SNHLY and CDR2 FYNNEI. The CDR3 is made up of 15 amino acids. Here the CDR3 DNA reads TGTGCCAGCAGTGAAGGGGGCGGTTGGAATTCACCCCTCCACTTT. Its protein is CASSEGGGWNSPLHF. The full variable domain, in which reference TRBV2 and TRBJ1-6 provide the parts outside the CDR3, is EPEVTQTPSHQVTQMGQEVILRCVPISNHLYFYWYRQILGQKVEFLVSFYNNEISEKSEIFDDQFSVERPDGSNFTLKIRSTKLEDSAMYFCASSEGGGWNSPLHFGNGTRLTVT.

This clone appeared a few times. The V and J genes are TRBV9 and TRBJ2-2; D remains unclear. This CDR3 is 13 amino acids long. Between the trimmed V and J ends, which lost 4 bases and 4 bases, there was a span of 8 bases. Germline CDR1 and CDR2: SGDLS and YYNGEE. CDR3 coding DNA: TGTGCCAGCAGCAACAGACCCACCGGGGAGCTGTTTTTT. Amino acid sequence: CASSNRPTGELFF.

This clone was seen a handful of times. This chain connects TRBV14 to TRBJ2-7; D not certain. Trimming left V 4 bases short and J 3 bases short, with 10 bases between. Germline values: CDR1 SGHDN, CDR2 FVKESK. This CDR3 contains 13 residues. The CDR3 loop reads CASSPYAGYEQYF. The CDR3 region has the DNA TGTGCCAGCAGCCCTTACGCAGGCTACGAGCAGTACTTC.

There are many counts of this clone. Other DNA sequences in the same sample also yield this CDR3. The chain carries TRBV7-2 and TRBJ2-3; D is ambiguous. V was trimmed by 1 base and J by 0 bases, leaving 5 bases between them. This CDR3 comprises 14 residues. The V gene's germline CDR1 is SGHTA and CDR2 FQGNSA. The CDR3 nucleotides read TGTGCCAGCAGCTTAGGTCCTAGCACAGATACGCAGTATTTT. This gives the protein CASSLGPSTDTQYF.

This clone was seen only a few times. This chain links TRBV9 with TRBJ2-1; 8 bases match TRBD1. Trimming cost V 2 bases and J 2 bases; bases outside gene matches: 6. Looked up from germline, CDR1 is SGDLS and CDR2 is YYNGEE. There are 16 residues in the CDR3. The DNA for the CDR3 is TGTGCCAGCAGCGTTTCACCAGGGGGCACCTACAATGAGCAGTTCTTC. Translated, it gives CASSVSPGGTYNEQFF.

This clone has only a few counts. The chain is built from TRBV7-2 and TRBJ2-7; the match to TRBD1 covers 9 bases. There are 17 residues in the CDR3. The junction had 17 bases not matched to a gene; V was cut back by 5 bases and J by 6 bases. CDR1 and CDR2 from the germline V gene are SGHTA and FQGNSA. The chain's CDR3 is CASSPQAPGTGSREQYF. In DNA form, the CDR3 reads TGTGCCAGCAGCCCTCAAGCCCCCGGGACAGGGAGCCGCGAGCAGTACTTC.